This section outlines one T cell receptor (beta chain) sequence together with its context. The sample belongs to a study of chemoradiotherapy in HPV16-positive cancers. The table came from immunoSEQ multiplex PCR; TCRdb's copy has only in-frame clones and leaves some out. The sample holds tens of thousands of clones, about 93% seen once. This sequence originates from a human donor with HPV-associated anogenital cancer. Material: blood, obtained from a patient who underwent chemoradiotherapy.

CDR3 in amino acids: CASSLVVTAFF. CDR3 nucleotides: TGTGCCAGCAGCTTAGTGGTGACCGCTTTCTTT. V gene TRBV7-9 combines with J gene TRBJ1-1; no clear D. The germline V gene encodes CDR1 SEHNR and CDR2 FQNEAQ (reference sequence). The ends were cut back, 1 base at V and 11 bases at J, with 8 bases in the middle. This CDR3 contains 11 residues.